These 31 T cell receptor beta chains were sequenced from one sample in a study of T cells in Graves' hyperthyroidism and ophthalmopathy. The investigators amplified TCR beta CDR3 regions from RNA transcripts. First-round RT-PCR with HTBI primers amplified the TCR CDR3 region. TCRdb passed the multiplex PCR reads through MiXCR, listing each CDR3 protein once. The repertoire holds hundreds of thousands of distinct CDR3 sequences, with roughly 37% as singletons. The sample was blood. The receptors were gathered from a young man with Graves' hyperthyroidism.

In regard to this clonotype: A read error may be the cause here, since a much bigger clone is one base away. The chain links TRBV9 to TRBJ1-2; a weak D match, TRBD1 (5 bases). The germline V gene encodes CDR1 SGDLS and CDR2 YYNGEE. Trimming removed 4 bases at V and 5 bases at J, with 21 bases between. This CDR3 has 16 amino acids. CDR3 loop: CASSSGWAGDLYGYTF. CDR3 nucleotides: TGTGCCAGCAGCTCCGGGTGGGCGGGGGACCTTTATGGCTACACCTTC.

Comments on this clonotype: Relative to the germline gene, one junction end is altered; a read error may explain this. The chain uses TRBV10-3 and TRBJ2-7; 10 bases match TRBD2. CDR1 ENHRY and CDR2 SYGVKD come from the germline V gene. The CDR3 runs 13 residues. The DNA for the CDR3 is TGTGCCAGCAGTACGGGACTAGCGTTCGAGCAGTACTTC. Translation: CASSTGLAFEQYF.

The sample holds a few counts of this clonotype. This chain uses TRBV5-1 with TRBJ2-2, with D unclear. Trimming shortened V by 0 bases and J by 3 bases, and 6 bases separated the two germline ends. CDR1 and CDR2 (germline): SGHRS, YFSETQ. This CDR3 is 14 amino acids long. The CDR3 reads CASSLVGYTGELFF. CDR3 bases: TGCGCCAGCAGCTTGGTGGGATACACCGGGGAGCTGTTTTTT. Supplemented by reference TRBV5-1 and TRBJ2-2, the full variable domain reads KAGVTQTPRYLIKTRGQQVTLSCSPISGHRSVSWYQQTPGQGLQFLFEYFSETQRNKGNFPGRFSGRQFSNSRSEMNVSTLELGDSALYLCASSLVGYTGELFFGEGSRLTVL.

The V call is TRBV12-3 or TRBV12-4, the J call TRBJ1-2; D not resolved. The V and J ends lost 3 bases and 8 bases respectively, with 19 bases between them. There are 15 residues in the CDR3. The CDR3 region has the DNA TGTGCCAGCAGTTTGAAGGAGTTCCCCACTCGGGGCTACACCTTC. Protein product: CASSLKEFPTRGYTF.

The genes are TRBV6-5 and TRBJ1-1, with no clear D. In germline, CDR1 is MNHEY, CDR2 SVGAGI. Trimming shortened V by 0 bases and J by 3 bases, and 14 bases separated the two germline ends. The CDR3 runs 16 residues. The CDR3 nucleotides are TGTGCCAGCAGTTACTCGCTCGGGAGTAGGGACACTGAAGCTTTCTTT. Protein: CASSYSLGSRDTEAFF.

At least ten counts were recorded for this clonotype. The chain is built from TRBV29-1 and TRBJ1-2; D gene ambiguous. This CDR3 region has 12 residues. The V gene's germline CDR1 is SQVTM and CDR2 ANQGSEA. Trimming stripped 2 bases from V and 7 bases from J, with 11 bases between. CDR3 region: CSVEKGSGGYTF. The CDR3 bases are TGCAGCGTTGAAAAGGGTTCCGGTGGCTACACCTTC.

This clonotype has ten or more counts. The J gene is TRBJ1-1, the V gene TRBV2; D gene ambiguous. Germline V gene data show CDR1 as SNHLY and CDR2 as FYNNEI. The CDR3 extends over 15 amino acids. Trimming cost V 0 bases and J 1 base, with 9 bases left between them. CDR3 in DNA: TGTGCCAGCAGTGAAGCCGAGACGGCGAACACTGAAGCTTTCTTT. This sequence encodes CASSEAETANTEAFF.

In this sample, this clonotype turned up many times. The chain links TRBV5-4 to TRBJ1-6; D gene uncertain. V was pared by 0 bases and J by 9 bases, with 4 bases between. The CDR3 is 12 residues long. Germline V lookup: CDR1 SGHNT, CDR2 YYREEE (reference sequence). In DNA form, the CDR3 reads TGTGCCAGCAGCTTGGAGCTTTCACCCCTCCACTTT. This encodes CASSLELSPLHF.

A word on this clonotype: One base away lies a much larger clone, so this may be a sequencing read error. V and J are TRBV2 and TRBJ1-5; 8 nucleotides agree with TRBD1. The CDR3 extends over 15 amino acids. V shed 3 bases and J 7 bases; nucleotides not matched to a gene: 8. Germline CDR1 and CDR2: SNHLY and FYNNEI. The CDR3, as DNA: TGTGCCAGCAGTGAGTTACAGGGGGAAAGCCAGCCCCAGCATTTT. Translated, it gives CASSELQGESQPQHF.

The rearrangement links TRBV12-5 to TRBJ1-6; 9 nucleotides align to TRBD1. The CDR3 covers 15 residues. V lost 1 base, J lost 10 bases, and 5 bases stayed unmatched. The germline gives CDR1 LGHNT, CDR2 FRNRAP. The CDR3 region has the DNA TGTGCTAGTGGTTTGGATTGGACAGGGGAATCACCCCTCCACTTT. It encodes CASGLDWTGESPLHF.

The rearrangement joins TRBV7-2 to TRBJ1-1, with D unclear. V shed 1 base and J shed 10 bases, with 16 bases lying between them. The CDR3 sequence is 14 residues long. CDR1 is SGHTA, CDR2 FQGNSA, per germline. CDR3 sequence (DNA): TGTGCCAGCAGCTTAGAGAGGCCCTCCTATTCAGCTTTCTTT. Translated, it gives CASSLERPSYSAFF.

This chain's CDR3 is CASSEPGVGEQYF. CDR3 nucleotide sequence: TGTGCCAGCAGCGAACCAGGGGTGGGGGAGCAGTACTTC. V is TRBV10-3 and J is TRBJ2-7, with TRBD1 as a possible D gene (6 bases). Trimming took 10 bases from V and 7 from J, leaving 20 bases between them. The CDR3 is 13 amino acids. The germline CDR1 and CDR2 sequences are ENHRY and SYGVKD.

The CDR3 DNA follows: TGTGCCAGCAGCCTTGGAGGGACAGACTTCTCCTACGAGCAGTACTTC. Its translation is CASSLGGTDFSYEQYF. V is TRBV7-9 and J is TRBJ2-7, with a possible D match to TRBD1 (7 bases). This CDR3 has 16 amino acids. Trimming took 5 bases from V and 0 from J, leaving 17 bases between them. Germline V gives CDR1 SEHNR, CDR2 FQNEAQ (reference sequence).

This chain uses TRBV29-1 with TRBJ1-4; D is undetermined. Germline CDR1 SQVTM, CDR2 ANQGSEA. V dropped 3 bases and J dropped 4 bases, with 9 bases sitting between them. The CDR3 length is 13 residues. The CDR3 is CSVEVNRNEKLFF. In DNA form, the CDR3 reads TGCAGCGTTGAGGTGAACCGTAATGAAAAACTGTTTTTT.

This clonotype was counted at least ten times. The V and J genes are TRBV2 and TRBJ1-1, with D unclear. Looked up from germline, CDR1 is SNHLY and CDR2 is FYNNEI. V lost 5 bases and J 5 bases, leaving 15 bases between the germline ends. This CDR3 contains 14 residues. In DNA form, the CDR3 reads TGTGCCAGCAGTAAGGAGGCAGCTAGAACTGAAGCTTTCTTT. Amino acid sequence: CASSKEAARTEAFF.

The genes are TRBV2 and TRBJ2-5; D is perhaps TRBD2 (6 bases). This CDR3 region has 12 residues. Germline lookup yields CDR1 SNHLY and CDR2 FYNNEI. V was trimmed by 6 bases and J by 5 bases, leaving 10 bases between them. The CDR3 reads CASREGKETQYF. In nucleotides, the CDR3 is TGTGCCAGCAGGGAGGGGAAGGAGACCCAGTACTTC.

This clonotype was seen repeatedly, ten times or more. The chain carries TRBV24-1 and TRBJ1-5; D is perhaps TRBD1 (5 bases). The germline V gene encodes CDR1 KGHDR and CDR2 SFDVKD. The CDR3 loop spans 10 amino acids. Trimming stripped 5 bases from V and 12 bases from J, with 7 bases between. For the CDR3, the DNA is TGTGCCACCAGTGCGGACATCCAGCATTTT. It translates to CATSADIQHF.

V usage is TRBV12-3 or TRBV12-4 and J usage is TRBJ1-5; the D gene is possibly TRBD1 (5 bases). V dropped 6 bases and J dropped 6 bases, with 15 bases sitting between them. The CDR3 covers 14 residues. CDR3 nucleotides: TGTGCCAGCAGCTTGTATATAGGGGCTCAGCCCCAGCATTTT. This translates into CASSLYIGAQPQHF.

The rearrangement uses TRBV19 and TRBJ2-7, with D unresolved. V lost 1 base and J lost 4, with 14 bases in between. The V gene's germline CDR1 is LNHDA and CDR2 SQIVND (reference sequence). This CDR3 comprises 15 residues. CDR3 loop: CASSIVASNVYEQYF. CDR3 coding DNA: TGTGCCAGTAGTATAGTCGCATCGAACGTTTACGAGCAGTACTTC.

Many counts were recorded for this clonotype. The gene calls are TRBV29-1 and TRBJ2-7; perhaps TRBD1 as D (5 bases). Trimming took off 3 bases at V and 3 bases at J, with 9 bases between the two ends. The CDR3 sequence is 12 residues long. Per germline, CDR1 SQVTM and CDR2 ANQGSEA. CDR3 region: CSVETVRYEQYF. The DNA for the CDR3 is TGCAGCGTTGAGACAGTCCGCTACGAGCAGTACTTC.

The gene calls are TRBV6-6 and TRBJ1-2; D unresolved. CDR1 and CDR2 (germline): MNHNY, SVGAGI (reference sequence). CDR3 size: 14 residues. The V and J ends lost 0 bases and 1 base respectively, with 6 bases between them. CDR3 protein: CASSYSTNNYGYTF. DNA for the CDR3: TGTGCCAGCAGTTACTCGACAAATAACTATGGCTACACCTTC.

The chain employs TRBV7-8 and TRBJ1-1; a weak D match, TRBD1 (5 bases). The CDR3 loop spans 15 amino acids. Germline CDR1 and CDR2: SGHVS and FQNEAQ. V was cut by 1 base and J by 5 bases, with 14 bases left in between. The CDR3, as DNA: TGTGCCAGCAGCTTAGAAAGGGGCGGTGCAACTGAAGCTTTCTTT. Its translation: CASSLERGGATEAFF.

Points on this clonotype: Mismatch with germline at one junction end may stem from a read error. This chain links TRBV7-6 with TRBJ2-7, with a possible D match to TRBD1 (6 bases). The CDR3 length is 14 residues. Germline CDR1 reads SGHVS; CDR2 reads FNYEAQ. CDR3 region: CAGSLGQGTYEQYF. CDR3 in DNA: TGTGCCGGCAGCTTGGGTCAGGGGACCTACGAGCAGTACTTC.

This clonotype has ten or more counts. The chain links TRBV19 to TRBJ1-1; D possibly corresponds to TRBD1 (5 bases). This CDR3 has 14 amino acids. Trimming removed 6 bases at V and 1 base at J, with 12 bases between. CDR1 and CDR2 (germline): LNHDA, SQIVND (reference sequence). The DNA for the CDR3 is TGTGCCAGTAGAACTCCCGACAGGAACACTGAAGCTTTCTTT. Amino acids: CASRTPDRNTEAFF.

The chain combines TRBV15 with TRBJ2-2, with 8 bases aligning to TRBD1. Unmatched junction bases numbered 0, after V lost 3 bases and J lost 6 bases. The CDR3 runs 13 residues. Per the germline V gene, CDR1 is LNHNV and CDR2 is YYDKDF (reference sequence). As DNA, the CDR3 is TGTGCCACCAGCAGCAGGGGGCCCGGGGAGCTGTTTTTT. This sequence encodes CATSSRGPGELFF.

This clonotype has at least ten counts. V and J are TRBV7-9 and TRBJ1-5; TRBD1 matches 7 bases. Germline V gives CDR1 SEHNR, CDR2 FQNEAQ (reference sequence). This CDR3 contains 15 residues. V trimming: 1 base; J trimming: 3 bases; junction bases outside the gene matches: 3. The CDR3 loop is CASSLVGTVNQPQHF. As DNA, the CDR3 is TGTGCCAGCAGCTTAGTAGGGACAGTCAATCAGCCCCAGCATTTT.

This clonotype was observed a few times. The chain uses TRBV20-1 and TRBJ1-1; D might be TRBD1 (6 bases). CDR1 and CDR2 from the germline V gene are DFQATT and SNEGSKA (reference sequence). There are 13 residues in the CDR3. Trimming took off 5 bases at V and 8 bases at J, with 18 bases between the two ends. Here the CDR3 DNA reads TGCAGTGCTCCAATCACAGGGTCTGGGGAAGCTTTCTTT. The encoded protein is CSAPITGSGEAFF.

The chain has TRBV12-3 or TRBV12-4 and TRBJ2-5, with D perhaps TRBD1 (6 bases). The CDR3 is made up of 14 amino acids. Trimming shortened V by 6 bases and J by 0 bases, and 11 bases separated the two germline ends. The DNA for the CDR3 is TGTGCCAGCAGCCTGGACAGTCACCAAGAGACCCAGTACTTC. It encodes CASSLDSHQETQYF.

The V and J genes are TRBV11-2 and TRBJ2-7, with D unresolved. CDR1 is SGHAT, CDR2 FQNNGV, per germline. Trimming shortened V by 1 base and J by 3 bases, and 13 bases separated the two germline ends. This CDR3 has 15 residues. CDR3 nucleotide sequence: TGTGCCAGCAGCTTAGGGCAGACACAGAACTACGAGCAGTACTTC. It translates to CASSLGQTQNYEQYF.

The V gene is TRBV4-3, the J gene TRBJ1-2; D unclear. V was trimmed by 1 base and J by 6 bases, leaving 9 bases between them. The V gene's germline CDR1 is LGHNA and CDR2 YSLEER. The CDR3 loop spans 13 amino acids. The CDR3 bases are TGCGCCAGCAGCCAAGTAATCGGTGATGGCTACACCTTC. Amino acids: CASSQVIGDGYTF.

The V call is TRBV7-6, the J call TRBJ1-6; D may be TRBD1 (6 bases). CDR3 length equals 15 residues. V shed 1 base and J shed 6 bases, with 10 bases lying between them. The germline V gene has CDR1 SGHVS and CDR2 FNYEAQ. CDR3 residues: CASSLDGGLNSPLHF. The CDR3 region has the DNA TGTGCCAGCAGCTTAGACGGGGGCCTTAATTCACCCCTCCACTTT. Combining the CDR3 with reference TRBV7-6 and TRBJ1-6 gives the whole variable domain GAGVSQSPRYKVTKRGQDVALRCDPISGHVSLYWYRQALGQGPEFLTYFNYEAQQDKSGLPNDRFSAERPEGSISTLTIQRTEQRDSAMYRCASSLDGGLNSPLHFGNGTRLTVT.